The rows below give T cell receptor beta chains drawn from one sample of a study of blood T cells in healthy people across ages. TCRdb re-called the 5' RACE reads with MiXCR, one entry per CDR3 protein. The data show approximately 730,000 distinct CDR3 sequences, roughly two fifths seen once. Sequenced: blood. The receptor source for this set is a woman aged 55 to 70 in good health. Both conserved end residues are part of each CDR3. A D gene is named only where the DNA matches it firmly. The size entry is marked missing in some rows and otherwise reads once, few, many or a size class.

j_call,v_call,d_call,clone_size,cdr3_aa,cdr3_nt
TRBJ1-5,TRBV6-1,.,.,CASKTDGGASNQPQHF,TGTGCCAGTAAAACAGATGGAGGGGCGAGCAATCAGCCCCAGCATTTT
TRBJ1-4,TRBV25-1,TRBD1,.,CASLGQETEKLFF,TGTGCCAGCCTCGGACAGGAAACTGAAAAACTGTTTTTT
TRBJ1-5,TRBV9,.,.,CASSVAALNQPQHF,TGTGCCAGCAGCGTAGCAGCACTCAATCAGCCCCAGCATTTT
TRBJ2-3,TRBV12-3/TRBV12-4,TRBD2,.,CASSPGGGRQDTQYF,TGTGCCAGCAGTCCCGGGGGGGGGCGTCAAGATACGCAGTATTTT
TRBJ1-1,TRBV4-3,.,few,CASSRGRGINTEAFF,TGCGCCAGCAGCCGCGGGAGGGGCATCAACACTGAAGCTTTCTTT
TRBJ2-7,TRBV5-6,.,.,CASSLRSSWEQYF,TGTGCCAGCAGCTTGAGGAGCTCCTGGGAGCAGTACTTC
TRBJ2-1,TRBV15,TRBD1,.,CATSRENRGQETQFF,TGCGCCACCAGCAGAGAAAACAGGGGCCAAGAGACCCAGTTCTTC
TRBJ2-1,TRBV14,.,.,CASSQTTVYNEQFF,TGTGCCAGCAGCCAAACCACAGTATACAATGAGCAGTTCTTC
TRBJ2-3,TRBV29-1,TRBD2,.,CSARGAGGADTQYF,TGCAGCGCCCGTGGGGCGGGAGGCGCAGATACGCAGTATTTT
TRBJ2-5,TRBV7-2,.,.,CASSYRRDQETQYF,TGTGCCAGCAGTTACCGGCGAGACCAAGAGACCCAGTACTTC
TRBJ2-1,TRBV5-1,TRBD2,few,CAGSISGTSGTEQFF,TGCGCCGGCAGCATCTCCGGGACTAGCGGGACGGAGCAGTTCTTC
TRBJ2-3,TRBV29-1,TRBD2,many,CSVAAGLITDTQYF,TGCAGCGTTGCAGCGGGACTGATCACAGATACGCAGTATTTT
TRBJ1-1,TRBV20-1,.,once,CSASSGSMNTEAFF,TGCAGTGCTAGCTCAGGCAGCATGAACACTGAAGCTTTCTTT
TRBJ2-2,TRBV4-2,TRBD2,few,CASSPGTSGVNTGELFF,TGTGCCAGCAGCCCCGGGACTAGCGGGGTGAACACCGGGGAGCTGTTTTTT
TRBJ1-5,TRBV19,.,.,CASSIGRNRPNQPQHF,TGTGCCAGTAGTATAGGACGGAACAGGCCTAATCAGCCCCAGCATTTT
TRBJ1-2,TRBV14,.,.,CASSHSTVLYGYTF,TGTGCCAGCAGCCACTCGACGGTTCTCTATGGCTACACCTTC
TRBJ2-7,TRBV18,.,few,CASSPRGTTTYEQYF,TGTGCCAGCTCACCTCGCGGGACAACGACCTACGAGCAGTACTTC
TRBJ2-3,TRBV2,.,.,CASSVGAQYF,TGTGCCAGCAGTGTCGGGGCGCAGTATTTT
TRBJ2-7,TRBV15,.,few,CATSRDGQSYEQYF,TGTGCCACCAGCAGAGATGGACAGAGCTACGAGCAGTACTTC
TRBJ2-2,TRBV20-1,.,.,CSATPSSGWGGELFF,TGCAGTGCTACCCCCTCCTCGGGGTGGGGTGGGGAGCTGTTTTTT
TRBJ1-2,TRBV20-1,.,few,CSARQDYGYTF,TGCAGTGCTAGACAGGACTATGGCTACACCTTC
TRBJ1-2,TRBV12-3/TRBV12-4,.,few,CASKYGYTF,TGTGCCAGCAAGTATGGCTACACCTTC
TRBJ2-5,TRBV28,.,.,CASSLRLAINEETQYF,TGTGCCAGCAGTTTGAGGCTAGCTATCAACGAAGAGACCCAGTACTTC
TRBJ2-7,TRBV5-6,.,.,CASSFDREVTYNEQYF,TGTGCCAGCAGCTTCGACAGGGAGGTGACCTACAATGAGCAGTACTTC
TRBJ2-7,TRBV7-2,.,.,CASSSTAFYEQYF,TGTGCCAGCAGCTCGACAGCTTTCTACGAGCAGTACTTC
TRBJ2-1,TRBV4-2,TRBD1,.,CASSQGDRRNQETQFF,TGTGCCAGCAGCCAAGGGGACAGGAGAAACCAAGAGACCCAGTTCTTC
TRBJ1-2,TRBV12-3/TRBV12-4,TRBD1,.,CASSFGGQGGGYTF,TGTGCCAGCAGTTTTGGTGGCCAGGGGGGAGGCTACACCTTC
TRBJ2-7,TRBV9,.,many,CASSVYEQYF,TGTGCCAGCAGCGTGTACGAGCAGTACTTC
TRBJ2-5,TRBV9,.,.,CASSGQTSLTGETQYF,TGTGCCAGCAGCGGACAGACTAGTCTGACGGGAGAGACCCAGTACTTC
TRBJ2-1,TRBV9,.,few,CASSFSRANNEQFF,TGTGCCAGCAGCTTTTCCCGGGCCAACAATGAGCAGTTCTTC
TRBJ2-5,TRBV6-1,TRBD1,.,CASTPTGVETQYF,TGTGCCAGCACCCCGACAGGGGTGGAGACCCAGTACTTC
TRBJ1-5,TRBV20-1,.,few,CSAGGTRALDNQPQHF,TGCAGTGCTGGGGGCACGCGGGCGCTCGACAATCAGCCCCAGCATTTT
TRBJ2-7,TRBV6-1,TRBD1,.,CASSEWTGGNEQYF,TGTGCCAGCAGTGAATGGACAGGGGGGAACGAGCAGTACTTC
TRBJ1-1,TRBV5-1,.,few,CASSSGQNTEAFF,TGCGCCAGCAGCTCGGGACAGAACACTGAAGCTTTCTTT
TRBJ2-4,TRBV5-1,TRBD1,once,CASSFGSGTVRTQYF,TGCGCCAGCAGCTTTGGCTCCGGGACAGTTCGTACCCAGTACTTC
TRBJ2-1,TRBV9,TRBD2,few,CASSPPLASGDSYNEQFF,TGTGCCAGCAGCCCCCCCCTTGCTAGCGGGGACTCCTACAATGAGCAGTTCTTC
TRBJ2-7,TRBV27,.,.,CASSYGWGAYEQYF,TGTGCCAGCAGTTATGGGTGGGGGGCCTACGAGCAGTACTTC
TRBJ1-3,TRBV10-3,TRBD1,few,CATFWTGNVDTIYF,TGTGCCACATTCTGGACAGGGAATGTCGACACCATATATTTT
TRBJ1-1,TRBV9,TRBD1,.,CASSNGQGMDTEAFF,TGTGCCAGCAGCAACGGACAGGGTATGGACACTGAAGCTTTCTTT
TRBJ1-4,TRBV9,.,.,CASSVGGVECEKLFF,TGTGCCAGCAGCGTAGGCGGGGTGGAGTGTGAAAAACTGTTTTTT
TRBJ1-2,TRBV18,.,few,CASSPPTPWAGYTF,TGTGCCAGCTCACCCCCGACTCCATGGGCTGGCTACACCTTC
TRBJ1-2,TRBV29-1,TRBD1,few,CSDTGGTDYGYTF,TGCAGCGACACAGGGGGCACTGACTATGGCTACACCTTC
TRBJ1-5,TRBV7-9,.,few,CASSLDGVGQPQHF,TGTGCCAGCAGCTTAGACGGCGTGGGGCAGCCCCAGCATTTT
TRBJ1-5,TRBV6-2/TRBV6-3,.,few,CASRAVPGGNQPQHF,TGTGCCAGCCGAGCGGTACCCGGGGGCAATCAGCCCCAGCATTTT
TRBJ1-4,TRBV7-9,.,few,CASSGTTTNEKLFF,TGTGCCAGCTCCGGGACAACAACTAATGAAAAACTGTTTTTT
TRBJ2-7,TRBV13,.,.,CASSRPDGASYEQYF,TGTGCCAGCAGCCGGCCCGATGGGGCCTCCTACGAGCAGTACTTC
TRBJ2-3,TRBV4-3,.,few,CASSQGINSASNTQYF,TGCGCCAGCAGCCAAGGGATAAATTCGGCCTCAAATACGCAGTATTTT
TRBJ1-2,TRBV15,.,.,CATSIPDRNYGYTF,TGTGCCACCAGCATCCCGGACAGAAACTATGGCTACACCTTC
TRBJ2-7,TRBV7-6,.,.,CASSPAQGQEQYF,TGTGCCAGCAGCCCCGCACAGGGTCAAGAGCAGTACTTC
TRBJ2-3,TRBV28,.,few,CASKGHLTDTQYF,TGTGCCAGCAAGGGACATCTCACAGATACGCAGTATTTT
TRBJ1-4,TRBV7-2,.,few,CASQLEQGAEKLFF,TGTGCCAGTCAACTGGAACAGGGTGCTGAAAAACTGTTTTTT
TRBJ2-3,TRBV12-5,TRBD1,many,CASASWDRGTDTQYF,TGTGCTAGTGCCTCATGGGACAGGGGAACAGATACGCAGTATTTT
TRBJ2-3,TRBV5-6,TRBD2,.,CASSSAGTSGRITDTQYF,TGTGCCAGCAGCTCGGCTGGGACTAGCGGGAGGATCACAGATACGCAGTATTTT
TRBJ1-4,TRBV2,.,.,CASSADITNEKLFF,TGTGCCAGCAGCGCTGATATAACTAATGAAAAACTGTTTTTT
TRBJ2-1,TRBV5-6,.,.,CASSLDGLGAYNEQFF,TGTGCCAGCAGCTTGGACGGGCTAGGCGCCTACAATGAGCAGTTCTTC